The entry that follows covers one TCR beta chain sequence. Its specificity is unknown. A much larger clone differs by one base, so this may be a read error. Only newly diagnosed hyperthyroidism patients aged 18 to 65, with under 2 months' duration, were enrolled. V was shortened by 6 bases and J by 5 bases, with 13 bases between the two germline ends. Germline CDR1 and CDR2: SNHLY and FYNNEI. The CDR3 loop spans 13 amino acids. Amplification of TCR beta CDR3 regions used RNA transcripts. In the first round, RT-PCR was carried out with HTBI primers, and a multiplex PCR formed the second round. One entry per CDR3 protein, called by TCRdb with MiXCR from the multiplex PCR reads. The sample has about 400,000 distinct CDR3 sequences; around a fifth are singletons. The data stem from a study of Graves' ophthalmopathy and Graves' hyperthyroidism. Study at large: Peripheral blood samples were taken at initial diagnosis, before any treatment.

Study results and caveats: Both an approximately 70% sensitivity and an approximately 72% specificity characterized the model's predictions of ophthalmopathy progression.

The sample consisted of peripheral blood. This sequence joins TRBV2 and TRBJ1-2; D remains ambiguous. The receptor comes from a woman aged 18-29 years with stable Graves' hyperthyroidism. The chain's CDR3 is CASSPHEWYGYTF. CDR3 bases: TGTGCCAGCAGCCCGCACGAGTGGTATGGCTACACCTTC.